The present TCR beta chain was sequenced within a study of cytomegalovirus exposure and HLA in healthy donors (dated by TCRdb to 2016 to 2017). Regarding the research as a whole: According to a later analysis, the 100 to 150 validation repertoires were produced on the same platform as the approximately 690 repertoires of the first cohort. The study aimed to test whether signatures of past pathogen exposure could be identified by cataloging public T cell receptors. Besides the first cohort of 666 subjects, a separate validation cohort made up of 120 different subjects was used. High-throughput TCR immunosequencing, statistical association of individual TCRs with disease status, and machine learning were combined to predict cytomegalovirus infection status. General study outcomes and caveats: According to the authors, the approach could potentially be generalized to other disease states and immunological phenotypes. In the study, 150 to 200 TCR beta chains were listed as associated with cytomegalovirus. Across donors, most TCR sequences were observed very rarely, whereas some public TCRs were present in many individuals. Of the cluster scores, roughly 95% were above 0 in a later analysis, which found that TCRs clustered in the first cohort also tended to co-occur in the 95 to 150 validation repertoires. Cytomegalovirus status was reported to be diagnosed by the classifier with high specificity and sensitivity in both the original and validation cohorts. The validation cohort had no HLA typing available for a later analysis, so co-occurrence within that cohort was assessed over all 120 or so repertoires. Three of the identified cytomegalovirus-associated TCR beta chains were confirmed in vitro to be specific for cytomegalovirus antigens.

On this clone itself: Its antigen remains undetermined. Base qualities were left out, and no much larger clone turns up one base away.

Reading from cysteine to phenylalanine, the CDR3 counts 17 amino acids. CDR3 DNA only is kept here, 51 bases in frame from base 1. Germline trimming amounts to 3 bases on V and 4 bases on J, with 7 as the count of junction bases outside the gene matches. Sequences MNHNS (CDR1) and SASEGT (CDR2) are obtained from the germline V gene. The library was generated by the immunoSEQ multiplex PCR assay. The source study handled its data this way. A statistical classification framework was developed to diagnose cytomegalovirus status using the catalog of TCR beta chain sequences. Drawn from immuneACCESS, this table holds only the in-frame rearrangements with V and J called that TCRdb kept. Clones are partly lost; checked studies trace under half to an unresolved V gene and leave the rest unexplained. V, J and clone size are those of that table, while D and trimming were read from the DNA. A total of 150,000 to 200,000 clones appear in this sample, about 81% of them only once. In total, the top ten clones hold 0.95% to 1.5% of the sample.

The donors were included in the validation cohort of some 120 subjects, a group kept apart from the roughly 690-subject first cohort. This sequence originates from a woman aged 25 to 39 in good health and CMV-seronegative. The sequence is built from TRBV6-1 and TRBJ2-3, and 13 bases in between align with TRBD2. The sample taken for sequencing was PBMCs. In nucleotides, the sequence is TGTGCCAGCAGTGACACCGGGACTAGCGGGATCCCAGATACGCAGTATTTT. Its product reads: CASSDTGTSGIPDTQYF.